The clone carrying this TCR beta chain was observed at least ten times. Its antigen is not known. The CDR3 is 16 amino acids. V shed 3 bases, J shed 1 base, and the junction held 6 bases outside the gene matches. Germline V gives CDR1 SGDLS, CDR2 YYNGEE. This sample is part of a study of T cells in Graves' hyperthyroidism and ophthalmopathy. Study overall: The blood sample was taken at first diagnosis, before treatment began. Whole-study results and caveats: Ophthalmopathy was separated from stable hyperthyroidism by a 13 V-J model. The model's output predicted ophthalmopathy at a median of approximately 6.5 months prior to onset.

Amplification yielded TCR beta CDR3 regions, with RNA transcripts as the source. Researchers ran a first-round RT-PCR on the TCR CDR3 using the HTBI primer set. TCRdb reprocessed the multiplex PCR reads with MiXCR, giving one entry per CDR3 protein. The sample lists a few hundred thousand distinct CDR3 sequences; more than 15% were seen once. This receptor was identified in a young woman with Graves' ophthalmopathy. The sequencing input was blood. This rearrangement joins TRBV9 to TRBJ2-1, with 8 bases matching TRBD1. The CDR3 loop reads CASSASGGQSYNEQFF. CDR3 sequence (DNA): TGTGCCAGCAGCGCATCAGGGGGCCAGTCCTACAATGAGCAGTTCTTC.